The rows below give T cell receptor beta chains drawn from one sample of a study of response to subunit inactivated influenza vaccine. TCRdb processed the RT-PCR reads anew with MiXCR; each CDR3 protein has one entry. The sample lists about 580,000 distinct CDR3 sequences; approximately 14% were seen once. The sample was PBMCs from blood, taken about 13 days after vaccination. All receptors come from a man aged 50 or older who received an inactivated influenza vaccine. Each CDR3 is given with its conserved first and last residue. The D gene is left open where the match is weak. The size of a clone is reported for some rows only, either as once, few or many, or as a class for expanded clones.

V gene	clone size	D gene	J gene	CDR3 DNA	CDR3 protein
TRBV15	.	TRBD2	TRBJ2-1	TGTGCCACCAGCAGGGGGACTAGCGGGAGGTCCTTCGGGAATGAGCAGTTCTTC	CATSRGTSGRSFGNEQFF
TRBV28	.	TRBD2	TRBJ2-1	TGTGCCAGCAGTTTGGGGACTAGCGGGGAGAATGAGCAGTTCTTC	CASSLGTSGENEQFF
TRBV5-6	.	TRBD1	TRBJ2-1	TGTGCCAGCAGCTTGGTCGGGACAGGGGCGGATGAGCAGTTCTTC	CASSLVGTGADEQFF
TRBV7-8	few	.	TRBJ1-2	TGTGCCAGCAGCTTAGTTGGGTCGGCGGCCCATGGCTACACCTTC	CASSLVGSAAHGYTF
TRBV20-1	.	.	TRBJ2-7	TGCAGTGCTAGGACTAGGACAAAGCCCTCCTACGAGCAGTACTTC	CSARTRTKPSYEQYF
TRBV5-1	.	TRBD2	TRBJ2-3	TGCGCCAGCAGCTACTGGACTAGCGGAAGCACAGATACGCAGTATTTT	CASSYWTSGSTDTQYF
TRBV5-1	few	.	TRBJ1-1	TGCGCCAGCAGACCCCACGAGAGGCCTAACACTGAAGCTTTCTTT	CASRPHERPNTEAFF
TRBV28	few	.	TRBJ1-5	TGTGCCAGCAGTTTTCTCCCATTTGGGAGCAATCAGCCCCAGCATTTT	CASSFLPFGSNQPQHF
TRBV20-1	few	.	TRBJ2-2	TGCAGTGCGTCGCTGGGGTGGTCGGACACCGGGGAGCTGTTTTTT	CSASLGWSDTGELFF
TRBV6-2/TRBV6-3	few	TRBD2	TRBJ2-7	TGTGCCAGCACTAAAGGACTAGCGGGAGGCGGCGAGCAGTACTTC	CASTKGLAGGGEQYF
TRBV3-1	few	.	TRBJ2-3	TGTGCCAGCAGCCAACAACAGGTGGCGGCAGATACGCAGTATTTT	CASSQQQVAADTQYF
TRBV12-3/TRBV12-4	many	.	TRBJ2-7	TGTGCCAGCAGTTTCATAGGGAACGAGCAGTACTTC	CASSFIGNEQYF
TRBV14	.	.	TRBJ1-2	TGTGCCAGCAGCCAATTGCACGGTTTCATCTATGGCTACACCTTC	CASSQLHGFIYGYTF
TRBV7-2	few	TRBD1	TRBJ1-1	TGTGCCAGCAGACAGGGACAGGGGAGATGGAACACTGAAGCTTTCTTT	CASRQGQGRWNTEAFF
TRBV20-1	few	TRBD1	TRBJ1-5	TGCAGTGCTAGAGATCCAGGGACAGCCACCAATCAGCCCCAGCATTTT	CSARDPGTATNQPQHF
TRBV7-2	.	.	TRBJ2-2	TGTGCCAGCAGCTTAGTGCCGTCGAACACCGGGGAGCTGTTTTTT	CASSLVPSNTGELFF
TRBV7-9	.	.	TRBJ2-2	TGTGCCAGCAGCTGGGACCTCACCCCCGGGGAGCTGTTTTTT	CASSWDLTPGELFF
TRBV5-4	few	TRBD2	TRBJ2-3	TGTGCCAGCAGCTTTCTAGCGGGACCAGATACGCAGTATTTT	CASSFLAGPDTQYF
TRBV10-3	.	.	TRBJ2-2	TGTGCCATCAGTGAGTCGACAGGTACCGGGGAGCTGTTTTTT	CAISESTGTGELFF
TRBV7-2	.	TRBD1	TRBJ2-5	TGTGCCAGCAGAACCAGGACAGGGCAAGAGACCCAGTACTTC	CASRTRTGQETQYF
TRBV3-1	few	.	TRBJ1-4	TGTGCCAGCAGCCAAGATTGGGAAGGATCTGAAAAACTGTTTTTT	CASSQDWEGSEKLFF
TRBV6-5	.	.	TRBJ2-4	TGTGCCAGCAGTTACTCCCGGGTGGGGGCCAAAAACATTCAGTACTTC	CASSYSRVGAKNIQYF
TRBV7-6	.	TRBD2	TRBJ2-1	TGTGCCAGCAGCCCCTACGGACCGGGAGGGCCTGTCAATGAGCAGTTCTTC	CASSPYGPGGPVNEQFF
TRBV4-1	.	.	TRBJ1-1	TGCGCCAGCAGCCAAGGCCGTCCAGGGTTGGCTGAAGCTTTCTTT	CASSQGRPGLAEAFF
TRBV7-2	few	.	TRBJ2-3	TGTGCCAGCAGCGATCCAGGGATCACAGATACGCAGTATTTT	CASSDPGITDTQYF
TRBV20-1	.	.	TRBJ2-5	TGCAGTGCTAGTGCGGAGACCCAGTACTTC	CSASAETQYF
TRBV7-8	many	.	TRBJ2-3	TGTGCCAGCAGGGGACTGTACACAGATACGCAGTATTTT	CASRGLYTDTQYF
TRBV3-1	many	.	TRBJ1-5	TGTGCCAGCAGCCCAGGTCGGAATCAGCCCCAGCATTTT	CASSPGRNQPQHF
TRBV6-2/TRBV6-3	few	.	TRBJ2-5	TGTGCCAGCAGTTACTCTCGCGGAGGACAAGAGACCCAGTACTTC	CASSYSRGGQETQYF
TRBV6-2/TRBV6-3	few	.	TRBJ1-1	TGTGCCAGCGTTAGAAAGGGTGTTATGAACACTGAAGCTTTCTTT	CASVRKGVMNTEAFF
TRBV6-5	.	.	TRBJ2-3	TGTGCCAGCAGTTCCGGGACGGCCTTCACAGATACGCAGTATTTT	CASSSGTAFTDTQYF
TRBV15	few	.	TRBJ2-5	TGTGCCACCAGCAGGCCGACCAAAGAATTAGGCGGGACCCAGTACTTC	CATSRPTKELGGTQYF
TRBV7-7	few	.	TRBJ2-7	TGTGCCAGCAGCTTAGCGGGGGGAACAGACGAGCAGTACTTC	CASSLAGGTDEQYF
TRBV6-5	few	TRBD2	TRBJ2-3	TGTGCCAGCAGTTACTCGGTCTCCGGGGGGACAGATACGCAGTATTTT	CASSYSVSGGTDTQYF
TRBV7-2	few	.	TRBJ1-6	TGTGCCAGCAGCTTAGGAGGGGCTGGCTATAATTCACCCCTCCACTTT	CASSLGGAGYNSPLHF
TRBV11-2	.	.	TRBJ2-3	TGTGCCAGCAGGAGGTGGGCATACACAGATACGCAGTATTTT	CASRRWAYTDTQYF
TRBV20-1	few	.	TRBJ2-3	TGCAGTGCTAGAAACCCGCCAGGGGCAGATACGCAGTATTTT	CSARNPPGADTQYF
TRBV7-9	.	.	TRBJ1-2	TGTGCCAGCAGCTTTTCCGGTCTCACCGGTGACTACACCTTC	CASSFSGLTGDYTF
TRBV20-1	.	.	TRBJ1-5	TGCAGTGCTAGGGAGGACTGGAGCAATCAGCCCCAGCATTTT	CSAREDWSNQPQHF
TRBV25-1	.	TRBD1	TRBJ2-7	TGTGCCAGCAGTGAATCGGCGGGACAGGCCTCCTACGAGCAGTACTTC	CASSESAGQASYEQYF
TRBV4-3	.	.	TRBJ2-7	TGCGCCAGCAGCCAAGATGCGGGCTCCGGGTACGAGCAGTACTTC	CASSQDAGSGYEQYF
TRBV28	.	.	TRBJ1-6	TGTGCCAGCAGTCCCCAGAATGATTCACCCCTCCACTTT	CASSPQNDSPLHF